This entry lists 27 T cell receptor beta chains sequenced from one sample in a study of human T cells and chemical hapten exposure. Described time point: pre-sensitization, week 0. The treatment here: therapeutic diphenylcyclopropenone sensitization with weekly scalp DPC. TCRdb called the RACE reads again in MiXCR, with one record for every CDR3 protein. The sample includes about 110,000 distinct CDR3 sequences, more than 10% of them seen just once. The material sequenced was whole blood, taken in connection with sensitization to the hapten diphenylcyclopropenone (DPC). All receptors derive from a woman between 50 and 59 years old with alopecia areata. Some clones in this sample may be carry-over from other donors' samples.

The sample holds a few counts of this clonotype. V and J are TRBV2 and TRBJ2-5; D possibly corresponds to TRBD1 (5 bases). Trimming removed 2 bases at V and 2 bases at J, with 12 bases between. Germline V gives CDR1 SNHLY, CDR2 FYNNEI. The CDR3 spans 15 residues. CDR3 DNA sequence: TGTGCCAGCAGTGAAACAGGAAGGCTACAAGAGACCCAGTACTTC. Its protein product is CASSETGRLQETQYF.

There are a few counts of this clonotype. V gene TRBV28 combines with J gene TRBJ2-7; no definite D call. The V gene's germline CDR1 is MDHEN and CDR2 SYDVKM. V lost 4 bases to trimming and J lost 5 bases, with 6 bases between them. This CDR3 comprises 11 residues. Written as DNA, the CDR3 is TGTGCCAGCAGTTGGACGGACGAGCAGTACTTC. Encoded protein: CASSWTDEQYF.

The chain has TRBV6-5 and TRBJ2-7, with D perhaps matching TRBD1 or TRBD2 (5 bases each). The CDR3 consists of 17 residues. Trimming pared 5 bases from V and 0 bases from J, leaving 20 bases between. In germline, CDR1 is MNHEY, CDR2 SVGAGI. This CDR3 reads CASSRPRDGPDSYEQYF. CDR3 bases: TGTGCCAGCAGTCGTCCTCGGGACGGACCCGACTCCTACGAGCAGTACTTC.

The chain combines TRBV7-9 with TRBJ1-1, with TRBD1 as a possible D gene (5 bases). Germline V gene lookup returns CDR1 SEHNR and CDR2 FQNEAQ (reference sequence). The ends were cut back, 7 bases at V and 4 bases at J, with 13 bases in the middle. This CDR3 comprises 13 residues. CDR3 amino acids: CASNTGRSTEAFF. The CDR3 bases are TGTGCCAGCAACACGGGACGGAGCACTGAAGCTTTCTTT. The full variable domain, rest sourced from reference TRBV7-9 and TRBJ1-1, is DTGVSQNPRHKITKRGQNVTFRCDPISEHNRLYWYRQTLGQGPEFLTYFQNEAQLEKSRLLSDRFSAERPKGSFSTLEIQRTEQGDSAMYLCASNTGRSTEAFFGQGTRLTVV.

On this clonotype itself: At one end the junction does not follow the germline gene, possibly because of a read error. The chain employs TRBV20-1 and TRBJ1-2; D not resolved. The CDR3 loop spans 11 amino acids. From germline, CDR1 is DFQATT and CDR2 SNEGSKA (reference sequence). CDR3: CSASAGGPGDF. In DNA form, the CDR3 reads TGCAGTGCTTCGGCCGGAGGGCCTGGGGACTTC.

V and J are TRBV2 and TRBJ2-5; TRBD2 agrees at 8 bases. The germline V gene has CDR1 SNHLY and CDR2 FYNNEI. The CDR3 has 14 residues. Unmatched junction bases numbered 7, after V lost 7 bases and J lost 3 bases. The CDR3 bases are TGTGCCAGCAAGGGGGGGACTAGTAAAGAGACCCAGTACTTC. It encodes CASKGGTSKETQYF.

This clonotype was found a few times. This sequence joins TRBV15 and TRBJ1-3; D might be TRBD1 (5 bases). Germline V gene data show CDR1 as LNHNV and CDR2 as YYDKDF (reference sequence). V was shortened by 2 bases and J by 7 bases, with 15 bases between the two germline ends. The CDR3 is 15 residues long. The CDR3 DNA follows: TGTGCCACCAGCAGACCAGGGACCCTCGCGAACACCATATATTTT. Protein product: CATSRPGTLANTIYF.

This clonotype was recorded many times. The chain carries TRBV4-2 and TRBJ1-6; TRBD1 might be the D (5 bases). CDR1 and CDR2 (germline): LGHNA, YNFKEQ. The CDR3 covers 22 residues. Trimming cost V 0 bases and J 1 base, with 25 bases left between them. The CDR3 reads CASSQEGSRGAAFASYNSPLHF. The DNA of the CDR3 is TGTGCCAGCAGCCAAGAAGGATCGAGGGGAGCGGCGTTTGCGTCCTATAATTCACCCCTCCACTTT.

The rearrangement uses TRBV3-1 and TRBJ2-3; maybe TRBD2 (6 bases). In germline, CDR1 is LGHDT, CDR2 YNNKEL (reference sequence). The CDR3 is 15 amino acids. V lost 3 bases and J 2 bases, leaving 12 bases between the germline ends. CDR3 DNA: TGTGCCAGCAGCCAGGATGGGGGGTCCACAGATACGCAGTATTTT. Its protein product is CASSQDGGSTDTQYF.

This clonotype is deemed medium-sized. The CDR3 is CAISAFGGGDYGYTF. The DNA for the CDR3 is TGTGCCATCAGTGCTTTTGGGGGGGGAGACTATGGCTACACCTTC. The chain is built from TRBV10-3 and TRBJ1-2; tentative D call: TRBD1 (5 bases). Germline assignment: CDR1 ENHRY and CDR2 SYGVKD. Trimming pared 4 bases from V and 3 bases from J, leaving 15 bases between. The CDR3 runs 15 residues.

CDR3 residues: CSVDSDLGADTQYF. The CDR3 DNA follows: TGCAGCGTTGATTCGGACCTCGGGGCAGATACGCAGTATTTT. The chain carries TRBV29-1 and TRBJ2-3; D is possibly TRBD2 (5 bases). The CDR3 has 14 amino acids. V lost 3 bases, J lost 4 bases, and 14 bases lay in between. In germline, CDR1 is SQVTM, CDR2 ANQGSEA.

This chain uses TRBV6-1 with TRBJ2-2; the D is unclear. Germline-derived CDR1 and CDR2 are MNHNS and SASEGT. There are 12 residues in the CDR3. Trimming removed 8 bases at V and 3 bases at J, with 7 bases between. The chain's CDR3 is CASAIYTGELFF. The CDR3 DNA reads as TGTGCCAGCGCGATTTACACCGGGGAGCTGTTTTTT.

This clonotype showed up just a few times. The rearrangement uses TRBV4-3 and TRBJ2-3, with 12 nucleotides matching TRBD2. V lost 4 bases to trimming and J lost 6 bases; unmatched junction nucleotides: 5. The germline gives CDR1 LGHNA, CDR2 YSLEER. The CDR3 has 15 amino acids. The CDR3 region is CASSPGLAGMDTQYF. The CDR3 nucleotides are TGCGCCAGCAGCCCCGGACTAGCGGGAATGGATACGCAGTATTTT.

This clonotype was counted only a few times. The J gene is TRBJ1-3, the V gene TRBV6-5, with D hard to call. Germline V gene data show CDR1 as MNHEY and CDR2 as SVGAGI. V was trimmed by 7 bases and J by 0 bases, leaving 4 bases between them. CDR3 length equals 12 residues. The CDR3 DNA sequence: TGTGCCAGCAAGAGCTCTGGAAACACCATATATTTT. It encodes CASKSSGNTIYF.

In this sample, this clonotype turned up a few times. This sequence joins TRBV6-5 and TRBJ2-7; unclear D gene. Looked up from germline, CDR1 is MNHEY and CDR2 is SVGAGI. The CDR3 length is 16 residues. V was clipped by 0 bases and J by 0 bases, with 12 bases between them. CDR3 loop: CASSYSSPVGSYEQYF. The DNA for the CDR3 is TGTGCCAGCAGTTACTCGTCCCCAGTCGGCTCCTACGAGCAGTACTTC.

This clonotype was seen only a few times. CDR3 region: CSAYTYQDRDEAKNIQYF. The CDR3, as DNA: TGCAGTGCTTATACCTACCAGGACAGGGACGAAGCCAAAAACATTCAGTACTTC. V is TRBV20-1 and J is TRBJ2-4, with TRBD1 identical over 8 bases. Germline values: CDR1 DFQATT, CDR2 SNEGSKA (reference sequence). Trimming removed 5 bases from V and 0 bases from J; junction bases left unmatched: 15. This CDR3 contains 18 residues.

This chain connects TRBV6-6 to TRBJ1-5; 8 nucleotides align to TRBD1. Germline CDR1 reads MNHNY; CDR2 reads SVGAGI (reference sequence). The CDR3 contains 18 residues. Trimming removed 5 bases from V and 5 bases from J; junction bases left unmatched: 17. CDR3 nucleotide sequence: TGTGCCAGCAGTCGCGGGACAGGAAGCTCGACGGGATATCAGCCCCAGCATTTT. It codes for CASSRGTGSSTGYQPQHF.

V usage is TRBV7-2 and J usage is TRBJ2-7; D is unresolved. The CDR3 has 16 residues. Trimming removed 1 base at V and 2 bases at J, with 15 bases between. The V gene's germline CDR1 is SGHTA and CDR2 FQGNSA. Here the CDR3 reads CASSLGVAGAAYEQYF. CDR3 nucleotide sequence: TGTGCCAGCAGCTTAGGAGTTGCAGGCGCGGCCTACGAGCAGTACTTC.

This chain joins TRBV20-1 and TRBJ2-3; 9 positions agree with TRBD1. The CDR3 is made up of 12 amino acids. Germline V lookup: CDR1 DFQATT, CDR2 SNEGSKA (reference sequence). V shed 8 bases, J shed 4 bases, and the junction held 4 bases outside the gene matches. CDR3 sequence: CSTGQGPDTQYF. The CDR3 DNA sequence: TGCAGTACGGGACAGGGCCCAGATACGCAGTATTTT.

This clonotype came up a few times. The gene calls are TRBV3-1 and TRBJ2-5; D possibly corresponds to TRBD2 (5 bases). This CDR3 is built from 16 residues. Trimming removed 0 bases at V and 6 bases at J, with 17 bases between. CDR1 is LGHDT and CDR2 is YNNKEL in the germline V gene (reference sequence). CDR3 sequence reads: CASSQDGGLRIKTQYF. The CDR3 DNA follows: TGTGCCAGCAGCCAAGATGGAGGCCTCCGGATAAAGACCCAGTACTTC.

This clonotype was counted many times. The gene calls are TRBV28 and TRBJ2-7, with D perhaps matching TRBD1 (6 bases). The CDR3 length is 14 residues. Germline CDR1 is MDHEN and CDR2 is SYDVKM. V lost 3 bases and J lost 5, with 14 bases in between. The CDR3 loop is CASSFGGQPNEQYF. In nucleotides, the CDR3 is TGTGCCAGCAGTTTTGGAGGACAGCCCAACGAGCAGTACTTC. Full variable domain (outside the CDR3, taken from reference TRBV28 and TRBJ2-7): DVKVTQSSRYLVKRTGEKVFLECVQDMDHENMFWYRQDPGLGLRLIYFSYDVKMKEKGDIPEGYSVSREKKERFSLILESASTNQTSMYLCASSFGGQPNEQYFGPGTRLTVT.

This clonotype was observed a handful of times. The chain couples TRBV6-5 to TRBJ2-7, with D possibly being TRBD2 (5 bases). CDR3 size: 13 residues. With 8 bases removed from V and 2 bases from J, the gap between germline ends came to 13 bases. The germline CDR1 and CDR2 sequences are MNHEY and SVGAGI. The CDR3 here is CASLETGTYEQYF. In nucleotides, the CDR3 is TGTGCCAGCCTTGAGACGGGAACCTACGAGCAGTACTTC.

The V gene is TRBV18, the J gene TRBJ1-4; D is perhaps TRBD1 (5 bases). V was clipped by 0 bases and J by 2 bases, with 7 bases between them. Germline assignment: CDR1 KGHSH and CDR2 LQKENI. The CDR3 has 15 amino acids. This chain's CDR3 is CASSPPRQTNEKLFF. The CDR3 nucleotides are TGTGCCAGCTCACCACCTCGACAGACTAATGAAAAACTGTTTTTT.

This chain uses TRBV5-1 with TRBJ1-1, with 10 bases lining up with TRBD1. V was pared by 4 bases and J by 6 bases, with 9 bases of the junction left unmatched. CDR1 is SGHRS and CDR2 is YFSETQ in the germline V gene. This CDR3 spans 15 amino acids. This CDR3 is CASSILGQGSAEAFF. DNA of the CDR3: TGCGCCAGCAGCATACTGGGACAGGGGAGTGCTGAAGCTTTCTTT.

The chain employs TRBV2 and TRBJ2-7; 8 nucleotides agree with TRBD2. Looked up from germline, CDR1 is SNHLY and CDR2 is FYNNEI. V shed 4 bases, J shed 3 bases, and the junction held 8 bases outside the gene matches. The CDR3 length is 15 residues. In DNA form, the CDR3 reads TGTGCCAGCAGTGCGTATAGCGGGGCATTCTACGAGCAGTACTTC. Amino acids: CASSAYSGAFYEQYF.

This clonotype was seen more than once but under ten times. The V call is TRBV21-1, the J call TRBJ2-7. TRBV21-1 is described as a pseudogene. The CDR3 runs to 16 residues. The CDR3 coding sequence is TGTGCCAGCAGCAAAGAATTTCAGGTATTTTCCTACGAGCAGTACTTC. This gives the protein CASSKEFQVFSYEQYF.

The table lists this clonotype with many counts. The chain recombines TRBV28 with TRBJ1-6; 9 bases match TRBD1. The germline V gene has CDR1 MDHEN and CDR2 SYDVKM. Losses at the gene ends were 5 bases for V and 5 bases for J; bases not matched to a gene: 4. This CDR3 contains 15 residues. The CDR3 bases are TGTGCCAGCAGTCCTGGGACAGGGAATAATTCACCCCTCCACTTT. It translates to CASSPGTGNNSPLHF.